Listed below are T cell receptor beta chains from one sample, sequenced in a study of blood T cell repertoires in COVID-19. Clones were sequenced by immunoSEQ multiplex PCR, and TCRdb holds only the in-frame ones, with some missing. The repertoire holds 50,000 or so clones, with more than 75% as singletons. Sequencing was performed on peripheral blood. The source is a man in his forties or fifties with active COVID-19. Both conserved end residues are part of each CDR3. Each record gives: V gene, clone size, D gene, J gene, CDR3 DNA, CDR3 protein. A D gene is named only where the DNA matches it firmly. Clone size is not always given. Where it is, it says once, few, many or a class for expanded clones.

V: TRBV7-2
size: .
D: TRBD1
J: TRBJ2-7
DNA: TGTGCCAGCAGCCCACAGCCGGGACAGGGAATATCGGAGCAGTACTTC
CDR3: CASSPQPGQGISEQYF

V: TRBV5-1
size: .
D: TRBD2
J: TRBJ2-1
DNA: TGCGCCAGCAGCCCCGACAGCGGGAGTTCCTACAATGAGCAGTTCTTC
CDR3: CASSPDSGSSYNEQFF

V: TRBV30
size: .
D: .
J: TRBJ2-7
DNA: TGTGCCTGGAGTGTAGGAGGCGAGCAGTACTTC
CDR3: CAWSVGGEQYF

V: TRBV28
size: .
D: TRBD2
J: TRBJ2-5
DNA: TGTGCCAGCAGTTCCCCGGGAGGGGAGACCCAGTACTTC
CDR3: CASSSPGGETQYF

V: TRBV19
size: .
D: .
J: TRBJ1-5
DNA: TGTGCCAGTAGTATAGGCGGGGGGCAGCCCCAGCATTTT
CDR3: CASSIGGGQPQHF

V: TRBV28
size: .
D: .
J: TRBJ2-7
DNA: TGTGCCAGCAGTTTTAGCGGAGGGAGCTCCTACGAGCAGTACTTC
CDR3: CASSFSGGSSYEQYF

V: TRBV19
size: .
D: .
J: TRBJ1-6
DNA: TGTGCCAGTAGTATAGGTCGGGATTTTGATAATTCACCCCTCCACTTT
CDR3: CASSIGRDFDNSPLHF

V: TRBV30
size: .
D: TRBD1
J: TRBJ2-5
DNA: TGTGCCTGGAGTATTAACAGGGGGCCGTGGGAGACCCAGTACTTC
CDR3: CAWSINRGPWETQYF

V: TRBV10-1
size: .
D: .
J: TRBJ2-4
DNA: TGCGCCAGCAGTGAGTCGAGGTTCGGGGGAGACATTCAGTACTTC
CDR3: CASSESRFGGDIQYF

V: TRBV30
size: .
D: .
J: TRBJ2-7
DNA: TGTGCCTGGGTGGGAGACTCCTACGAGCAGTACTTC
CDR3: CAWVGDSYEQYF

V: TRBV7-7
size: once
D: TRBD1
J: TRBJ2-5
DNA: TGTGCTAGCAGTCGGACAGGGGGCGGAGGAGAGACCCAGTACTTC
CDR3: CASSRTGGGGETQYF

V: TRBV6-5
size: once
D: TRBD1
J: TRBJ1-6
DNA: TGTGCCAGCAAAGCCGGGACAGCTAATAATTCACCCCTCCACTTT
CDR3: CASKAGTANNSPLHF

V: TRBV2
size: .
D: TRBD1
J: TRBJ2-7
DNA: TGTGCCAGCAGTGAAGCCCAGTACCGGGACAGGGTCCTACACGAGCAGTACTTC
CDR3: CASSEAQYRDRVLHEQYF

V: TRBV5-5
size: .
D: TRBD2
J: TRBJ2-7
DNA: TGTGCCAGCAGCTCCCATACCTGGGGGGGATACGAGCAGTACTTC
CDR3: CASSSHTWGGYEQYF

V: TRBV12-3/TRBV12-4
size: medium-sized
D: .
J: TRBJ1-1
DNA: TGTGCCAGCAGTGCAGGGCCGAACACTGAAGCTTTCTTT
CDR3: CASSAGPNTEAFF

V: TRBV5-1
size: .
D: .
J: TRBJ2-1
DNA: TGCGCCAGCAGCTTGGCGGCGGCCTGGGATGAGCAGTTCTTC
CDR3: CASSLAAAWDEQFF

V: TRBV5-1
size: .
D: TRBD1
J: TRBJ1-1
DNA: TGCGCCAGCAGCACCCGGACAGGGTCTGAAGCTTTCTTT
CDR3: CASSTRTGSEAFF

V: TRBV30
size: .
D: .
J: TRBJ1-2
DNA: TGTGCCTGGAGTGTAGGTATAGGACAACCTAACTATGGCTACACCTTC
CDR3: CAWSVGIGQPNYGYTF

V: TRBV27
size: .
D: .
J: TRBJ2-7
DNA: TGTGCCAGCAGTTTAAGAGGGGGGGTTTACGAGCAGTACTTC
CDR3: CASSLRGGVYEQYF

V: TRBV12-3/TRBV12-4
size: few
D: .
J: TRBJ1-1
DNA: TGTGCCAGCAGTAGGGGGTACGGCACTGAAGCTTTCTTT
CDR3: CASSRGYGTEAFF

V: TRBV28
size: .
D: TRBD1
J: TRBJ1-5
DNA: TGTGCCAGCAGGTGGCAGGGGGCGGGTCAGCCCCAGCATTTT
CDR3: CASRWQGAGQPQHF

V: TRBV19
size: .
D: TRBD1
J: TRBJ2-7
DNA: TGTGCCAGTAGTTTCGGACAGGGCTACGAGCAGTACTTC
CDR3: CASSFGQGYEQYF

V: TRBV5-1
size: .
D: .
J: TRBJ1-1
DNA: TGCGCCAGCAGCTTGGACGCTCGGGGGTACACTGAAGCTTTCTTT
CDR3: CASSLDARGYTEAFF

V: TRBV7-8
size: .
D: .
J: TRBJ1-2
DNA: TGTGCCAGCAGCTTAGATGACCGGGTCGGATACACCTTC
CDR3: CASSLDDRVGYTF

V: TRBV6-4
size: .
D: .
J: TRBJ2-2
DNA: TGTGCCAGCAGTGACTCGAATGGTGGCAGGGAGAACACCGGGGAGCTGTTTTTT
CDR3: CASSDSNGGRENTGELFF

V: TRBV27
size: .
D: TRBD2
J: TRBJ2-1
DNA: TGTGCCAGCGGATCCGGACTAGCGAGGTACGAGCAGTTCTTC
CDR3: CASGSGLARYEQFF

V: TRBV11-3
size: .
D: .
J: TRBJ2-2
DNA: TGTGCCAGCAGCTCGCAGGGCCTCGGGGAGCTGTTTTTT
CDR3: CASSSQGLGELFF

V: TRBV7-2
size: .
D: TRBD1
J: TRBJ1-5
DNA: TGTGCCAGCAGCCCCGGGACAGATCGCAATCAGCCCCAGCATTTT
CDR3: CASSPGTDRNQPQHF

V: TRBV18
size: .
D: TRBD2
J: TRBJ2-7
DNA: TGTGCCAGCTCACCAGCGGGGGGGACAGCCACCTACGAGCAGTACTTC
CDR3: CASSPAGGTATYEQYF

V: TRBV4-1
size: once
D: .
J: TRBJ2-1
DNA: TGCGCCAGCAGCCTGGCTGGGGGGTCCTATGAGCAGTTCTTC
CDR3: CASSLAGGSYEQFF

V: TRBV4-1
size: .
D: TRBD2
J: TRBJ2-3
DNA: TGCGCCAGCAGCCACACTAGCGGGAGATGGGCAGATACGCAGTATTTT
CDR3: CASSHTSGRWADTQYF

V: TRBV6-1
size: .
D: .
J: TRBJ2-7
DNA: TGTGCCAGCAGTGAAGCGCGGTACGAGCAGTACTTC
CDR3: CASSEARYEQYF

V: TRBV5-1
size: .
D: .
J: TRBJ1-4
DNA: TGCGCCAGCAGCTCGACAGGTGCAACTAATGAAAAACTGTTTTTT
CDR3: CASSSTGATNEKLFF

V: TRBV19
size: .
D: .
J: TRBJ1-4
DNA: TGTGCCAGTAGTATGAGTCTTATAAATGAAAAACTGTTTTTT
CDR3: CASSMSLINEKLFF

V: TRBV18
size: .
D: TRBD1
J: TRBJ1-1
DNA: TGTGCCAGCTCACGATTCCTGGGGACAGGGGTTCCGGTGAACACTGAAGCTTTCTTT
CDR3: CASSRFLGTGVPVNTEAFF

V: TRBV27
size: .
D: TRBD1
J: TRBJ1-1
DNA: TGTGCCAGCAGTTTGACAGGGGGCATGTACGACACTGAAGCTTTCTTT
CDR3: CASSLTGGMYDTEAFF

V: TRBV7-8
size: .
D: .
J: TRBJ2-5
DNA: TGTGCCAGCAGCGCCCGAGCTGGCCAAGAGACCCAGTACTTC
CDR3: CASSARAGQETQYF

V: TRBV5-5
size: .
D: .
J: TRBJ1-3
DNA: TGTGCCAGCAGCTTGTGGGGCAGCCTTTCTGGAAACACCATATATTTT
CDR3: CASSLWGSLSGNTIYF

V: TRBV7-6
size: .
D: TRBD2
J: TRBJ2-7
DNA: TGTGCCAGCAGCACACTAGCGGGAGCGTCCTACGAGCAGTACTTC
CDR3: CASSTLAGASYEQYF

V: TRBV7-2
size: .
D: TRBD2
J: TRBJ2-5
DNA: TGTGCCAGCAGCTTAAACGGGGGGGAGACCCAGTACTTC
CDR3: CASSLNGGETQYF

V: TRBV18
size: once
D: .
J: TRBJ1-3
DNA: TGTGCCAGCTCACCAACAGTTCCTGGAAACACCATATATTTT
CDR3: CASSPTVPGNTIYF

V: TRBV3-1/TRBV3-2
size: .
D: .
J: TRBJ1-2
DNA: TGTGCCAGCAGTCCTTCAGGGGACCTGGGCTACACCTTC
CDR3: CASSPSGDLGYTF

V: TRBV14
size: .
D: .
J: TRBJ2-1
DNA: TGTGCCAGCAGCCGCCCGGGCCGGGGGTACAATGAGCAGTTCTTC
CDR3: CASSRPGRGYNEQFF

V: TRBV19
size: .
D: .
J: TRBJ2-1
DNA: TGTGCCAGTAGTCTGGAGGGTGGTGAGCAGTTCTTC
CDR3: CASSLEGGEQFF

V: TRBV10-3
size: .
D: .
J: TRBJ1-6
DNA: TGTGCCATCAGTGAGTTAGATTCACCCCTCCACTTT
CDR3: CAISELDSPLHF

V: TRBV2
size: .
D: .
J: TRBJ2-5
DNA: TGTGCCAGCAAAGCGAGGGAGACCCAGTACTTC
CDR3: CASKARETQYF

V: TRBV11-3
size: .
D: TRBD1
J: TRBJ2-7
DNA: TGTGCCAGCAGCCGACAGGGCTACGAGCAGTACTTC
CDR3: CASSRQGYEQYF

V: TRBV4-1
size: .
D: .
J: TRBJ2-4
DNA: TGCGCCAGCAGCCAAGAGGAACAGGGTAACAAAAACATTCAGTACTTC
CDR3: CASSQEEQGNKNIQYF

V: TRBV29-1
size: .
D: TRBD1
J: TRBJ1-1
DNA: TGCAGCGCCGGACAGGGGGCCAACACTGAAGCTTTCTTT
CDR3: CSAGQGANTEAFF

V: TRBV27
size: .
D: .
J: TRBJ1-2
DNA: TGTGCCAGCAGTTTCCAGGCGGGGGGCTATGGCTACACCTTC
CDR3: CASSFQAGGYGYTF

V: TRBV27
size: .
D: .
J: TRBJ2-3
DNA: TGTGCCAGCAGTCTGGGGGTAAGGTTCGGCGGGACCCCCTCAGATACGCAGTATTTT
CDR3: CASSLGVRFGGTPSDTQYF

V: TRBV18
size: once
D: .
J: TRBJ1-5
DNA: TGTGCCAGCTCACAGGTGGCGGGTTCCGATCAGCCCCAGCATTTT
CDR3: CASSQVAGSDQPQHF